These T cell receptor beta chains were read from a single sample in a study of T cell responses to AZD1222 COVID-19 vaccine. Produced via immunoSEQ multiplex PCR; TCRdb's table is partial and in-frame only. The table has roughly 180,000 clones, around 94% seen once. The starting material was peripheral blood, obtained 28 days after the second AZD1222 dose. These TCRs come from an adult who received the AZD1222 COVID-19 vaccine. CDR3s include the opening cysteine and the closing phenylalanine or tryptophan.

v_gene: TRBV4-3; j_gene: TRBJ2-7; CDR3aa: CASSQRTGTYEQYF
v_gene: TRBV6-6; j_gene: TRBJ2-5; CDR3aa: CASSLPWEETQYF
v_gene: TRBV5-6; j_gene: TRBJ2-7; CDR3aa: CASSLRYEQYF
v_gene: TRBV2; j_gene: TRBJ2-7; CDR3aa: CATRGGDYRYEQYF
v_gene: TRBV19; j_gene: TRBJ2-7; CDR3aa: CASSIDDIPYEQYF
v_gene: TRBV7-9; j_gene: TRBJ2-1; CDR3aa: CASSTTVNNEQFF
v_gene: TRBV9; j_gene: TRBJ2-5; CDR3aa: CASNDGGLVRETQYF
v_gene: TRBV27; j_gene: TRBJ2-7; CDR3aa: CASSLSGQQYF
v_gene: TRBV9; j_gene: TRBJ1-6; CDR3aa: CASSVDSSPLHF
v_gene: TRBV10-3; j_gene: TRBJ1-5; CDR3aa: CAISSDRGFQPQHF
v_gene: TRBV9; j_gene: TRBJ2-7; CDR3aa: CASSVDGSGSYEQYF
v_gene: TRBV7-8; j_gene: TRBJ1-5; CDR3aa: CASSLLINGGRGSNQPQHF
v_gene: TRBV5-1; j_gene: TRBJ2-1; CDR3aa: CASRLTPPSYNEQFF
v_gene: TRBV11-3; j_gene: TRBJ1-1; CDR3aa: CASSLGPNTEAFF
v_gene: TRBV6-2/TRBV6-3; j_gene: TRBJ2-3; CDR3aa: CASSINLADTQYF
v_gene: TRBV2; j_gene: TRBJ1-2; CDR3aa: CASTEPGFYGYTF
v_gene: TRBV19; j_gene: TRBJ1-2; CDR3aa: CASSLQGAGYGYTF
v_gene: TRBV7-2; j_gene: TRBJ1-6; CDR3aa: CASSLAGRDLRALHF
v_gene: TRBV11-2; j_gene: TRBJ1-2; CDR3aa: CASSFWGRQISYGYTF
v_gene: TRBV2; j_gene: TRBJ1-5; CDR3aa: CASSLTNSGRTNQPQHF
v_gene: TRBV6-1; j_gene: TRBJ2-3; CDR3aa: CASSGRTSGGFLADTQYF
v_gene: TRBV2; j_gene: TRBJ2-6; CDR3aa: CASSGQGAAGANVLTF
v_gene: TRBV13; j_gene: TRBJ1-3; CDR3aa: CASSRDSGNTIYF
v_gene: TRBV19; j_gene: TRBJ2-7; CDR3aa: CASSIGQGGLYEQYF
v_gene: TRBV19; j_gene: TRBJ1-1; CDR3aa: CASRPPGPISNTEAFF
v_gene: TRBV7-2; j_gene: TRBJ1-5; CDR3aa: CASSPRKSNQPQHF
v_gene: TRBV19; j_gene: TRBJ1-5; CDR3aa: CASRTRPGQGTSSSQPQHF
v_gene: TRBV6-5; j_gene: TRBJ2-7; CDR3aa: CATGVRTTGSYEQYF
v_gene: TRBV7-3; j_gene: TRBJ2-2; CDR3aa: CASSLGPSAGELFF
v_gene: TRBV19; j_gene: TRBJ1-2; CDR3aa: CASTSTDRSNFRYTF
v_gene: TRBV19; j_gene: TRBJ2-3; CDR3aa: CASSTRQGVSDTQYF
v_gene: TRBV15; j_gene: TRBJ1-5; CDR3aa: CATSRPGQIYQPQHF
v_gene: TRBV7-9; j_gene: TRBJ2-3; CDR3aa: CASSLDGTGGTDTQYF
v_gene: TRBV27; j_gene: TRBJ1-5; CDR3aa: CASSLFGVGRSPGDRAQHF
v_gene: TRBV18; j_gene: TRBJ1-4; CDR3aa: CASSPGVSEKLFF
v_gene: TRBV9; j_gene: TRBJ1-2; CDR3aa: CASSVGTDYGYTF
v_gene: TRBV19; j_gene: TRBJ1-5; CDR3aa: CASSPQLSNQPQHF
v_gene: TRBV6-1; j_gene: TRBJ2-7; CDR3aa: CASSEGSSYEQYF
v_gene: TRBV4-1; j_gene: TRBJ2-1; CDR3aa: CASSQELAAYNEQFF
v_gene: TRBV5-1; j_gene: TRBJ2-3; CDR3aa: CASSWQRATDTQYF
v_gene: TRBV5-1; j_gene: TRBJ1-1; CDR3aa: CASSFRGGNTEAFF
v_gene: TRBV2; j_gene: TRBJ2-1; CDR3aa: CASSATGGNEQFF
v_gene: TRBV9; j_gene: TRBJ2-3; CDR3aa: CASSDGGRRDTQYF
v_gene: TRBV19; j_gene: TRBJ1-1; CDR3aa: CARLNGDPEAFF
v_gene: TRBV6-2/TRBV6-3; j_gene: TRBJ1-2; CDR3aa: CASSPDSYGYTF
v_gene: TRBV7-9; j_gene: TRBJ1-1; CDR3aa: CASSLDVRGKGNTEAFF
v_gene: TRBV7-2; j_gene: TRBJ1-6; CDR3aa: CASSGALNSPLHF
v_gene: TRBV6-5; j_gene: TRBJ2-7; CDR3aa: CASCVGVTYEQYF
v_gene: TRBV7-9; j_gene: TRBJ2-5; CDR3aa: CASSLGPGQGSPETQYF
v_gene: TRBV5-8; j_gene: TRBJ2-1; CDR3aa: CASSLTGDNEQFF
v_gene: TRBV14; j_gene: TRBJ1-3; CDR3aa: CASSQETREGGVPGNTIYF
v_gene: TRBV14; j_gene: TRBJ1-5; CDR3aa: CASSERRDQPQHF
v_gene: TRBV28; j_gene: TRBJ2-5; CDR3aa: CASSLDRVFQETQYF